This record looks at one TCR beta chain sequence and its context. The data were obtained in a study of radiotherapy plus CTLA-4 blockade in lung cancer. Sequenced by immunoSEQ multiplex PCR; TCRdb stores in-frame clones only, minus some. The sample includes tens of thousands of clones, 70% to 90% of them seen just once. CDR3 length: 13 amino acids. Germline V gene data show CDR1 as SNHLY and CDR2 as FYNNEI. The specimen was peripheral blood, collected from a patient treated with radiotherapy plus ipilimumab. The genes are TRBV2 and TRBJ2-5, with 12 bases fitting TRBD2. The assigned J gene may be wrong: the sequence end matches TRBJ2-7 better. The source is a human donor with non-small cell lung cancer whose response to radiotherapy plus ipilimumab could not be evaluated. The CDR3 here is CAIRLAGDYEQYF. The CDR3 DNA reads TGTGCCATCCGACTAGCGGGAGACTACGAGCAGTACTTC.